What follows are 8 T cell receptor beta chains derived from one specimen sequenced in a study of response to subunit inactivated influenza vaccine. In TCRdb, the RT-PCR reads were re-called with MiXCR into one record per CDR3 protein. The table lists around 490,000 distinct CDR3 sequences, about 7.6% of them singletons. The starting material was PBMCs from blood, obtained about 23 months after vaccination. These receptors were collected from a man aged 50 to 69 who received an inactivated influenza vaccine.

V usage is TRBV19 and J usage is TRBJ1-2; D not certain. Germline V gene sequence: CDR1 LNHDA, CDR2 SQIVND (reference sequence). The ends were cut back, 7 bases at V and 6 bases at J, with 9 bases in the middle. The CDR3 spans 11 residues. The CDR3 DNA reads TGTGCCAGTAAAACCCCGGATGGCTACACCTTC. Its translation: CASKTPDGYTF.

This clonotype has more than one count but fewer than ten. The junction does not match germline at one end; this may be a read error. CDR3 nucleotide sequence: TGTGCTAGCAGCGCGCTTTGGGACAGGCTTCAGCCCCAGCATTTT. Translating it yields CASSALWDRLQPQHF. The chain couples TRBV7-7 to TRBJ1-5; 8 positions agree with TRBD1. The CDR3 sequence is 15 residues long. From germline, CDR1 is SSHAT and CDR2 FNYEAQ (reference sequence). Complete variable domain (other parts from reference TRBV7-7 and TRBJ1-5): GAGVSQSPRYKVTKRGQDVTLRCDPISSHATLYWYQQALGQGPEFLTYFNYEAQPDKSGLPSDRFSAERPEGSISTLTIQRTEQRDSAMYRCASSALWDRLQPQHFGDGTRLSIL.

The chain employs TRBV12-3 or TRBV12-4 and TRBJ1-2; no definite D call. This CDR3 spans 14 amino acids. The ends were cut back, 2 bases at V and 6 bases at J, with 13 bases in the middle. The CDR3 DNA follows: TGTGCCAGCAGTTTATTCGAGGCCGGGAATGGCTACACCTTC. It encodes CASSLFEAGNGYTF.

This clonotype turned up a few times. The chain is built from TRBV4-2 and TRBJ1-5; D possibly corresponds to TRBD1 (5 bases). From germline, CDR1 is LGHNA and CDR2 YNFKEQ. The V gene lost 0 bases and the J gene lost 4 bases, with 10 bases spanning the gap. The CDR3 runs 15 residues. The CDR3 DNA is TGTGCCAGCAGCCAAGATAAGACAGTAAATCAGCCCCAGCATTTT. It codes for CASSQDKTVNQPQHF.

A few counts support this clonotype. V usage is TRBV4-2 and J usage is TRBJ1-5; D is unclear. The V and J ends lost 0 bases and 7 bases respectively, with 13 bases between them. The V gene's germline CDR1 is LGHNA and CDR2 YNFKEQ. CDR3 length: 15 residues. The CDR3: CASSQDPQASQPQHF. CDR3 sequence (DNA): TGTGCCAGCAGCCAAGATCCCCAGGCAAGCCAGCCCCAGCATTTT.

This clonotype has just a few counts. V usage is TRBV11-3 and J usage is TRBJ2-1; the match to TRBD1 covers 9 bases. CDR1 and CDR2 from the germline V gene are SGHNT and YENEEA. The CDR3 is 15 amino acids. Trimming at V came to 5 bases and at J to 0 bases, leaving 2 bases not matched to a gene. The DNA for the CDR3 is TGTGCCAGCAGCGGACAGGGGAGCTCCTACAATGAGCAGTTCTTC. This gives the protein CASSGQGSSYNEQFF. The full variable domain, with the rest looked up from reference TRBV11-3 and TRBJ2-1, is EAGVVQSPRYKIIEKKQPVAFWCNPISGHNTLYWYLQNLGQGPELLIRYENEEAVDDSQLPKDRFSAERLKGVDSTLKIQPAELGDSAVYLCASSGQGSSYNEQFFGPGTRLTVL.

This sequence joins TRBV7-2 and TRBJ1-3; D call uncertain. This CDR3 has 16 residues. Germline CDR1 SGHTA, CDR2 FQGNSA. Deletions cut 2 bases from V and 0 bases from J, with 11 bases between. The CDR3 here is CASSLRAPYSGNTIYF. CDR3 nucleotide sequence: TGTGCCAGCAGCTTAAGGGCGCCATACTCTGGAAACACCATATATTTT.

This clonotype was detected many times. The V and J genes are TRBV9 and TRBJ2-7; 10 nucleotides match TRBD2. The CDR3 sequence is 14 residues long. The germline CDR1 and CDR2 sequences are SGDLS and YYNGEE. Trimming took 5 bases from V and 5 from J; bases not matched to a gene: 7. DNA of the CDR3: TGTGCCAGCAGTCGAGGACTAGCGGAAAACGAGCAGTACTTC. It encodes CASSRGLAENEQYF.